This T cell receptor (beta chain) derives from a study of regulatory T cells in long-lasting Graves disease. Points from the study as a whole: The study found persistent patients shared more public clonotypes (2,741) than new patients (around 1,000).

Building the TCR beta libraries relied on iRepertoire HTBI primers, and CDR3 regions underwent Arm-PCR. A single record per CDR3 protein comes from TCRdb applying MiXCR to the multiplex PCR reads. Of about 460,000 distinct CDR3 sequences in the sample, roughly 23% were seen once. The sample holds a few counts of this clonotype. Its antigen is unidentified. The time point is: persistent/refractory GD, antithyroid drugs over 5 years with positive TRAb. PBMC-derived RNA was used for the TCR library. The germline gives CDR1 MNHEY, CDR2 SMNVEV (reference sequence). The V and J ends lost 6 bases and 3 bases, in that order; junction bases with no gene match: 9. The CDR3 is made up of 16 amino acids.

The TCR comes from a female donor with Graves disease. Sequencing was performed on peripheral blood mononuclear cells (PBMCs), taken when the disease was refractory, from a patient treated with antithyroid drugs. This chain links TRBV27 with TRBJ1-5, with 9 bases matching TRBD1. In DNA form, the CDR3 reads TGTGCCAGCAGACGAACAGGGGGCTCCCACAATCAGCCCCAGCATTTT. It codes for CASRRTGGSHNQPQHF.